The next 9 T cell receptor beta chains were all read from a single sample in a study of post-analysis software for immune sequencing data. Overall study results and limits: Patients carried five TRBV segments more frequently than controls did, and TRBV5-6, TRBV5-1 and TRBV20-1 were among them.

These receptors' antigens are unknown. Incorporated into the TCR beta cDNA libraries were unique molecular identifiers, which served to reduce PCR and sequencing biases. TCRdb recomputed calls from the PCR reads with MiXCR, one row per CDR3 protein. The table lists hundreds of thousands of distinct CDR3 sequences, around 64% of them singletons. Sequenced material: blood. All receptors come from a girl aged 2 to 10 with multiple sclerosis.

J is TRBJ2-5 and V is TRBV3-1; D is perhaps TRBD1 or TRBD2 (6 bases each). The V and J ends lost 2 bases and 4 bases respectively, with 20 bases between them. The CDR3 is 17 residues long. The germline CDR1 and CDR2 sequences are LGHDT and YNNKEL (reference sequence). The CDR3 reads CASSQQLLWGAGETQYF. CDR3 DNA sequence: TGTGCCAGCAGCCAACAACTTCTTTGGGGGGCGGGAGAGACCCAGTACTTC.

The chain recombines TRBV20-1 with TRBJ2-1; possibly TRBD2 for D (6 bases). With 5 bases removed from V and 7 bases from J, the gap between germline ends came to 27 bases. CDR1 and CDR2 from the germline V gene are DFQATT and SNEGSKA (reference sequence). The CDR3 is 17 amino acids. CDR3 nucleotides: TGCAGTGCTCCCGCCCGGGGGTTGGGGAACGGATTGAATGAGCAGTTCTTC. Translated, it gives CSAPARGLGNGLNEQFF.

The J gene is TRBJ2-1, the V gene TRBV6-6; D may be TRBD1 or TRBD2 (5 bases each). Germline V gene lookup returns CDR1 MNHNY and CDR2 SVGAGI (reference sequence). V was pared by 5 bases and J by 7 bases, with 15 bases between. This CDR3 comprises 14 residues. The CDR3 sequence: CASSTGGGGNEQFF. CDR3 coding DNA: TGTGCCAGCAGTACGGGTGGGGGTGGGAATGAGCAGTTCTTC.

This chain links TRBV7-8 with TRBJ2-1; D might be TRBD1 or TRBD2, each matching 5 bases. Trimming shortened V by 3 bases and J by 2 bases, and 14 bases separated the two germline ends. This CDR3 spans 16 amino acids. The germline V gene encodes CDR1 SGHVS and CDR2 FQNEAQ. CDR3 DNA: TGTGCCAGCAGCTTCGACAGCTCCGGGGCCTACAATGAGCAGTTCTTC. It translates to CASSFDSSGAYNEQFF. Using reference TRBV7-8 and TRBJ2-1 for the parts outside the CDR3, the full variable domain is GAGVSQSPRYKVAKRGQDVALRCDPISGHVSLFWYQQALGQGPEFLTYFQNEAQLDKSGLPSDRFFAERPEGSVSTLKIQRTQQEDSAVYLCASSFDSSGAYNEQFFGPGTRLTVL.

The gene calls are TRBV7-3 and TRBJ2-3; D not resolved. This CDR3 has 14 amino acids. Germline CDR1 and CDR2: SGHTA and FQGTGA. V lost 1 base and J 0 bases, leaving 5 bases between the germline ends. The CDR3 nucleotides are TGTGCCAGCAGCTTAATAGGCAGCACAGATACGCAGTATTTT. Residues: CASSLIGSTDTQYF.

The chain couples TRBV6-4 to TRBJ2-1, with D uncertain. Germline V gives CDR1 MRHNA, CDR2 SNTAGT. The V end lost 0 bases, the J end lost 10 bases, and 4 bases lay between the germline ends. CDR3 size: 11 residues. For the CDR3, the DNA is TGTGCCAGCAGTGACTCGGCAGAGCAGTTCTTC. Amino acid sequence: CASSDSAEQFF.

This chain links TRBV3-1 with TRBJ2-1; tentatively, D is TRBD1 or TRBD2 (5 bases each). There are 17 residues in the CDR3. Trimming shortened V by 4 bases and J by 5 bases, and 21 bases separated the two germline ends. CDR1 is LGHDT and CDR2 is YNNKEL in the germline V gene (reference sequence). CDR3 loop: CASSPPRTGLTHNEQFF. The CDR3 bases are TGTGCCAGCAGCCCTCCGAGGACGGGGCTAACCCACAATGAGCAGTTCTTC.

In this sample, this clonotype turned up a few times. This chain links TRBV20-1 with TRBJ1-2; D is possibly TRBD1 (5 bases). V was shortened by 6 bases and J by 6 bases, with 26 bases between the two germline ends. CDR1 and CDR2 (germline): DFQATT, SNEGSKA (reference sequence). The CDR3 is made up of 16 amino acids. This CDR3 reads CSALPPGWQGRHGYTF. As DNA, the CDR3 is TGCAGTGCGCTACCACCGGGTTGGCAGGGACGACATGGCTACACCTTC.

This clonotype has just a few counts. V usage is TRBV5-1 and J usage is TRBJ2-2; 8 bases are a match to TRBD1. CDR1 is SGHRS and CDR2 is YFSETQ in the germline V gene. Trimming cost V 7 bases and J 4 bases; bases outside gene matches: 6. The length of the CDR3 is 14 residues. The CDR3, as DNA: TGCGCCAGCGAGACAGGGGCAATCACCGGGGAGCTGTTTTTT. Protein: CASETGAITGELFF.